The TCR beta chain described here comes from a study of cytomegalovirus exposure and HLA in healthy donors (dated by TCRdb to between 2016 and 2019). Study-level background: An earlier analysis of roughly 570 of the donors reported around 280 Gb of sequence data and 117 million unique TCR beta sequences obtained from about 179 million T cells. Alongside the repertoire data, information on donor age, sex, ethnicity and CMV serostatus was compiled. Four or five DR-DQ haplotypes were treated as single units for association and clustering because of strong linkage in the cohort. HLA typing included class I and class II loci at four-digit resolution. The later analysis used no new phenotypic data to find candidate immune exposures, relying instead on TCR beta sequences and their occurrence across donors. In addition to the first cohort of 666 subjects, a separate validation cohort of 130 or so different subjects was used. The study was designed to test whether signatures of past pathogen exposure could be identified by cataloging public T cell receptors. Typing coverage varied by locus: about 620-630 donors for A, B, C, DRB1 and DQB1; under 550 for DQA1; over 600 for DPA1; 450 to 480 for DPB1. An earlier analysis of 500 to 750 of the donors applied high-throughput TCR beta sequencing to assess whether each TCR beta V gene segment acted as functional or pseudogenic. The study profiled the T cell repertoires of some 610 subjects by immunosequencing and related them to cytomegalovirus serostatus. An early release covering roughly 600 HLA-typed donors comprised around 300 gigabases of sequencing data and around 80 million unique TCR sequences. Among 398 genotyped donors of the cohort, an average of about 240,000 unique TCR beta nucleotide sequences was sequenced per donor, of which approximately 19% were non-productive. Of the approximately 370 genotyped donors, 75% to 85% were placed in the genetic ancestry cluster associated with self-reported Caucasian donors. A later analysis re-analyzed previously published TCR beta repertoires from roughly 600 donors and added high-resolution HLA genotyping to study TCR occurrence patterns. All discovery cohort repertoires had been generated using a single sequencing platform. A later genetic analysis took genome-wide SNP genotypes for about 55% of the roughly 700 donors and used that subset as a discovery cohort. To predict cytomegalovirus infection status, the study combined high-throughput TCR immunosequencing, statistical association of individual TCRs with disease status, and machine learning.

On this clone itself: Its antigen remains unidentified. No per-base quality is available; no much larger clone lies one base away.

In total, 500 to 700 healthy bone marrow donors made up the cohort. Cohort members were all nominally healthy when sampled, although unrecorded immune exposures were likely present. The donor tested CMV seropositive and was one of the 289 seropositive cohort members. Every donor gave a peripheral blood sample, and the peripheral blood mononuclear cells from that sample were used for TCR beta sequencing. Genomic DNA extraction from the blood cell samples was performed with the Qiagen DNeasy Blood Extraction Kit. V drops 3 bases and J drops 8 bases, leaving 10 bases in between. The germline V gene encodes CDR1 ENHRY and CDR2 SYGVKD. The CDR3 holds 13 amino acids from the cysteine to the phenylalanine. The only DNA kept is the CDR3, 39 bases in frame from the first base. The receptor library was made with the immunoSEQ multiplex PCR assay. For the multiplex PCR, a mixture combining 60 forward primers for TCR Vbeta segments and 13 reverse primers for TCR Jbeta segments was used. A multiplex PCR assay on genomic DNA amplified the CDR3 region of rearranged TCR beta genes. On the Illumina HiSeq System, the amplified TCR beta libraries were sequenced as 87-base-pair reads. Per the original workflow: Across the 666 repertoires, a later analysis counted 80 million or so unique TCR beta chains, 9 million to 14 million of which were shared by at least two donors. Raw reads were error-corrected and collapsed into unique sequences with a nearest-neighbor algorithm that merged closely related sequences to remove PCR and sequencing errors. To assign V, D and J gene segments, CDR3 sequences were aligned to IMGT reference sequences. For a sequence to be retained, at least a six-nucleotide match to both a V gene segment and a J gene segment was required. A rearrangement was called productive if the CDR3 had no stop codons and remained in frame with V and J, and every other rearrangement was called non-productive. CDR3 was defined by IMGT convention, running from the second conserved V-encoded cysteine to the conserved J-encoded phenylalanine. The earlier analysis of 500 to 600 of the donors excluded sequences that lacked an unambiguous match to a single V gene segment. In an earlier analysis of several hundred of the donors, V segments were called functional above 56.7% productive rearrangements and were called segregating when the between-donor standard deviation exceeded 5%. To diagnose cytomegalovirus status from the catalog of TCR beta chain sequences, a statistical classification framework was built. In a later analysis, TCR nucleotide sequences were compared against IMGT/GENE-DB human TR gene sequences so that V and J genes could be assigned. The TCRdist pipeline was used in a later analysis to assign CDR3 sequences and most-parsimonious VDJ recombination scenarios. In a later analysis, each TCR beta chain was defined by its CDR3 amino acid sequence together with its V-gene family, and reads lacking a unique V-gene family were excluded. To address suspected cross-contamination and a sequencing artifact, a later analysis removed roughly 640 highly shared, low-generation-probability nucleotide sequences. A later analysis calculated a clonal expansion index for each public chain from normalized within-repertoire ranks of inferred template counts. In a later analysis, generation probabilities were computed with a VDJ recombination model fitted to out-of-frame rearrangements, and the resulting probabilities were checked against IGoR. Hypergeometric tests were used in a later analysis to score TCR-TCR, TCR-HLA and TCR-CMV co-occurrence, with a repertoire-size bias correction applied to the TCR pairs. A later analysis estimated false discovery rates by permuting HLA or CMV assignments 20 times. In a later analysis, co-occurring TCRs were grouped using DBSCAN, and TCRdist sequence similarity was added for clustering within HLA-allele-positive subsets. Repertoires with fewer than 30,000 or more than 120,000 public chains were left out of co-occurrence clustering, as were about five repertoires with anomalous nucleotide sharing. This is the immuneACCESS table as TCRdb keeps it, with only in-frame sequences that have V and J called. A part of the clones is gone; compared with another copy, unresolved V genes explain less than half, and the rest is unexplained. The V and J calls and clone size are taken from that table; D and trimming were inferred from the DNA. This sample is represented by about 100,000 clones; around three quarters of them were singletons. Together, the top ten hold more than 3.5% of the sample.

Study-wide conclusions, independent of this receptor: According to a later analysis, parvovirus B19, influenza, CMV and Epstein-Barr virus appeared linked to several top co-occurrence clusters. V-gene and J-gene trimming of TCR beta chains was associated with a missense DCLRE1C variant in a later genetic analysis, and the association was replicated in an independent cohort. In a later analysis, HLA-associated TCR beta chains showed more clonal expansion and lower generation probabilities than non-associated chains that were equally common. Only TCR beta chains were sequenced in this cohort, and the absence of alpha or paired-chain data limited detectable features. In an earlier analysis of fewer than 750 of the donors, most TCR beta V segments were observed in productive rearrangements about 90% or about 30% of the time, broadly matching IMGT annotations. A total of roughly 160 TCR beta chains were listed by the study as associated with cytomegalovirus. Because counts were too low, 15 or so rarely observed V segments, including chromosome 9 orphons, were excluded from the earlier analysis of several hundred of the donors. Most TCR sequences were observed very rarely across donors, whereas some public TCRs were present in many individuals. The only immune exposure information available for the cohort was CMV serostatus. The presence/absence analyses assumed that sequencing depth was roughly uniform across donors, and that assumption may not be true. In a later genetic analysis, fewer N-insertions in productive TCRs were reported among donors in an Asian-associated ancestry cluster than the roughly 670-donor mean. Some IMGT-functional V segments, including TRBV6-2 and TRBV6-3, could not be told apart with the 87-base-pair reads, so those segments were excluded. Linkage disequilibrium might explain the correlated functional status among segregating V segments, but an unknown experimental factor could not be ruled out. In both the original and validation cohorts, the classifier was reported to diagnose cytomegalovirus status with high specificity and sensitivity. A few of the identified cytomegalovirus-associated TCR beta chains were confirmed in vitro to be specific for cytomegalovirus antigens. In a later analysis, the rate of TCR association differed among HLA loci, with DRB1 alleles having the most associated TCRs and HLA-C alleles having the fewest. A further reported finding was that TCR beta sequences accurately predicted the HLA-A and HLA-B alleles for most subjects in the first cohort. When HLA alleles, especially DR and DQ, strongly co-occurred, attributing TCR associations to individual alleles was difficult. Because HLA typing was missing for some donors at each locus, association tests included only the typed subset. A group of highly shared sequence variants was considered likely to be a technical artifact of the sequencing pipeline. In a later analysis, some 17,000 TCR beta sequences were associated with specific HLA alleles at a false discovery rate of 0.05. Most CMV-associated TCR beta chains appeared to be HLA-restricted in a later analysis, and the HLA associations seemed to be driven largely by CMV exposure. The authors suggested that the approach could potentially be extended to other disease states and immunological phenotypes.

Recombination joined TRBV10-3 with TRBJ1-4, with TRBD1 as a weak D call on 5 bases. The sample taken for sequencing was PBMCs. The clonotype comes from a female donor in good health and CMV-seropositive. DNA sequence: TGTGCCATCAGTGACAGGGATGGCGAAAAACTGTTTTTT. It translates to CAISDRDGEKLFF.